This T cell receptor beta chain is from a study of cytomegalovirus exposure and HLA in healthy donors. Regarding the study as a whole: Later, an analysis found that TCR clusters from the first cohort tended to co-occur in the approximately 130 validation repertoires.

A remark on this clone: The antigen remains unidentified.

Trimming took 3 bases from V and 11 from J, leaving 10 bases between them. The CDR3 runs to 11 residues. Germline V CDR1 and CDR2: WSHSY, SAAADI. The study drew the donors from its roughly 120-subject validation cohort, separate from the approximately 700-subject first cohort. Method: immunoSEQ multiplex PCR; TCRdb's copy keeps in-frame clones and lacks some. The top ten hold 2.6% of the sample, which has 250,000 or so clones, approximately 90% seen once. Sequenced: PBMCs. The chain recombines TRBV10-2 with TRBJ1-1; maybe TRBD1 (5 bases). The sequence came from a man aged 18-30 years in good health and CMV-seronegative. CDR3 amino acids: CASSDGAGAFF. The CDR3 DNA is TGCGCCAGCAGTGATGGGGCCGGCGCTTTCTTT.